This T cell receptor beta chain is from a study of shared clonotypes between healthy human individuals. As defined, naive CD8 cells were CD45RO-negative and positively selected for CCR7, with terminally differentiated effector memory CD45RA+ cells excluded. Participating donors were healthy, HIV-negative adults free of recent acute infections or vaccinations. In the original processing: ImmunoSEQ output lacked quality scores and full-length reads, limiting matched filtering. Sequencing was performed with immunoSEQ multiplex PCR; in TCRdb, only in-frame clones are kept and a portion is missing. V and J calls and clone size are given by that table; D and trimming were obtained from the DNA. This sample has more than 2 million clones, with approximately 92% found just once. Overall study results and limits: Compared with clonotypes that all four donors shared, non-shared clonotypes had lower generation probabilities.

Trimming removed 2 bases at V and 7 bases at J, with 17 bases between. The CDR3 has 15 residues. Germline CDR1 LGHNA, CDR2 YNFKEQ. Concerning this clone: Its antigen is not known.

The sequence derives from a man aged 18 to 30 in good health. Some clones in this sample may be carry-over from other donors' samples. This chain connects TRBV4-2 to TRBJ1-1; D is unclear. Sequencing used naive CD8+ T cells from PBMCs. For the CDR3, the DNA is TGTGCCAGCAGCCAAAACTACGGGCCACCAGATGAAGCTTTCTTT. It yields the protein CASSQNYGPPDEAFF.